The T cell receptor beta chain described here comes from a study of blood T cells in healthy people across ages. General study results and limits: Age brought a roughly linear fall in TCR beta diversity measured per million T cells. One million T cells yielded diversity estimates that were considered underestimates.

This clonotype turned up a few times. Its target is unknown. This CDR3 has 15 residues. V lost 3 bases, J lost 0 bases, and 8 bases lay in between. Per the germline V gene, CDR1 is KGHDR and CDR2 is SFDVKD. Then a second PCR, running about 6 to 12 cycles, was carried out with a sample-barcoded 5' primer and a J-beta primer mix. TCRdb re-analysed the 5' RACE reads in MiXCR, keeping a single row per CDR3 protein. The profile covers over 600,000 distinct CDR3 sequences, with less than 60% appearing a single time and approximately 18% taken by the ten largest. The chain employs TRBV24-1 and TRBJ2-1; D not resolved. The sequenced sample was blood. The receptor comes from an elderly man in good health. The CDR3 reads CATSDTTVSYNEQFF. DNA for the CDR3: TGTGCCACCAGTGATACAACAGTCTCCTACAATGAGCAGTTCTTC.